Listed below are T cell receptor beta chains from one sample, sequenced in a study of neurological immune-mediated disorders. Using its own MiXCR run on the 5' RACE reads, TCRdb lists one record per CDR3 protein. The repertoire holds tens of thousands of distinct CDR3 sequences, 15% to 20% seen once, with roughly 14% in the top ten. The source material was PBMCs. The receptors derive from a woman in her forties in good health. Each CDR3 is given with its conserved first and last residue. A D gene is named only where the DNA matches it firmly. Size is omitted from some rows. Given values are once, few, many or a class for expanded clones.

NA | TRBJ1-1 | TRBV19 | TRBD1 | CASSIGTGNTEAFF | TGTGCCAGTAGTATAGGGACAGGGAACACTGAAGCTTTCTTT
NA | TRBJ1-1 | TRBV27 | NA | CASRPLTLIGDEAFF | TGTGCCAGCAGACCCCTTACGTTAATTGGAGACGAGGCTTTCTTT
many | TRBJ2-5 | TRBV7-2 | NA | CASSPGFGRMETQYF | TGTGCCAGCAGCCCGGGATTCGGTAGGATGGAGACCCAGTACTTC
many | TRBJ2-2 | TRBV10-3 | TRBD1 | CAIAGTGFRFNTGELFF | TGTGCCATCGCCGGGACAGGGTTCCGATTTAACACCGGGGAGCTGTTTTTT
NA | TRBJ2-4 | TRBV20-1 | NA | CSARVTSSAKRIQYF | TGCAGTGCTAGAGTCACCTCTTCAGCCAAAAGAATTCAGTACTTC
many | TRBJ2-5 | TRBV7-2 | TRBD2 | CASSLQPAGGGETQYF | TGTGCCAGCAGCTTACAGCCAGCGGGGGGTGGGGAGACCCAGTACTTC
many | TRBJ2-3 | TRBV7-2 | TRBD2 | CASSPTSGGPRRTDTQYF | TGTGCCAGCAGCCCGACTAGCGGGGGGCCCCGTAGGACAGATACGCAGTATTTT
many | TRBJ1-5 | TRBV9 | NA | CASSVEGLPPYSNQPQHF | TGTGCCAGCAGCGTAGAGGGTCTCCCCCCTTATAGCAATCAGCCCCAGCATTTT
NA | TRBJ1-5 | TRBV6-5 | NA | CASSYGGPNQPQHF | TGTGCCAGCAGTTACGGGGGACCTAATCAGCCCCAGCATTTT
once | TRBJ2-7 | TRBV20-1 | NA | CSARGLNYEQYF | TGCAGTGCTAGAGGTCTAAACTACGAGCAGTACTTC
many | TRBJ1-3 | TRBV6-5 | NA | CASRRKISGNTIYF | TGTGCCAGCCGCAGAAAGATCTCTGGAAACACCATATATTTT
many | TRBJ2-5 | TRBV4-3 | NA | CASSQGTLNGETQYF | TGCGCCAGCAGCCAGGGGACCCTAAATGGGGAGACCCAGTACTTC
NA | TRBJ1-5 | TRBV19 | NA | CASSSRTTSNQPQHF | TGTGCCAGTAGTTCGAGGACAACCAGCAATCAGCCCCAGCATTTT
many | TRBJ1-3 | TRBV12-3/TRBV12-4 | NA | CASRLASGNTIYF | TGTGCCAGCAGGCTCGCCTCTGGAAACACCATATATTTT
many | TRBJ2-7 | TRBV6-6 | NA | CASSRLLDIQREQYF | TGTGCCAGCAGCCGACTGCTGGACATACAACGCGAGCAGTACTTC